Presented here are 10 T cell receptor beta chains from one specimen sequenced in a study of blood T cell repertoires in COVID-19. Repertoires were generated with immunoSEQ multiplex PCR, while TCRdb's copy carries only in-frame clones and drops some. The sample lists roughly 230,000 clones; around 83% were seen once. Sample: peripheral blood. Every receptor here comes from a man aged 40-49 years with active or convalescent COVID-19.

The chain carries TRBV30 and TRBJ1-6, with a weak D call TRBD1 (5 bases). The germline CDR1 and CDR2 sequences are GTSNPN and SVGIG (reference sequence). This CDR3 contains 15 residues. Trimming stripped 2 bases from V and 13 bases from J, with 21 bases between. CDR3 nucleotides: TGTGCCTGGAGTACACCAACAGGAAGAGTATCTCCCCTCCACTTT. Translated: CAWSTPTGRVSPLHF.

Worth noting for this clone: This clone may be a read error of a much larger clone one base away. The rearrangement uses TRBV27 and TRBJ1-1, with D unclear. Per germline, CDR1 MNHEY and CDR2 SMNVEV (reference sequence). The V gene lost 2 bases and the J gene lost 1 base, with 5 bases spanning the gap. The CDR3 runs to 13 residues. The CDR3 bases are TGTGCCAGCAGTTTAAACAAGAACACTGAAGCTTTCTTT. Amino acid sequence: CASSLNKNTEAFF.

The chain carries TRBV6-5 and TRBJ2-7; maybe TRBD2 (5 bases). The CDR3 runs 12 residues. V lost 6 bases and J 0 bases, leaving 6 bases between the germline ends. Germline CDR1 is MNHEY and CDR2 is SVGAGI. DNA for the CDR3: TGTGCCAGCAGCCGGGGCTCCTACGAGCAGTACTTC. Its translation: CASSRGSYEQYF.

The genes are TRBV2 and TRBJ2-3, with TRBD1 matching 7 bases. The ends lost 8 bases at V and 1 base at J; junction bases unmatched: 6. Germline CDR1 is SNHLY and CDR2 is FYNNEI. The CDR3 runs 14 residues. The CDR3: CASGVQGGTDTQYF. Written as DNA, the CDR3 is TGTGCCAGCGGTGTTCAGGGGGGCACAGATACGCAGTATTTT.

The V gene is TRBV6-2 or TRBV6-3, the J gene TRBJ1-1, with D perhaps TRBD1 (6 bases). The CDR3 spans 14 residues. Germline CDR1 MNHEY, CDR2 SVGEGT. V lost 6 bases and J 4 bases, leaving 15 bases between the germline ends. The CDR3 region is CASSLKRGGTEAFF. CDR3 DNA sequence: TGTGCCAGCAGCTTGAAAAGAGGGGGCACTGAAGCTTTCTTT.

The count of this clone is one. The J gene is TRBJ1-5, the V gene TRBV6-5; TRBD1 aligns across 12 bases. Unmatched junction bases numbered 3, after V lost 5 bases and J lost 7 bases. The V gene's germline CDR1 is MNHEY and CDR2 SVGAGI. The CDR3 contains 14 residues. CDR3 amino acids: CASSHGTGGQPQHF. The CDR3 DNA reads TGTGCCAGCAGTCACGGGACAGGGGGCCAGCCCCAGCATTTT.

V usage is TRBV12-3 or TRBV12-4 and J usage is TRBJ1-2, with D uncertain. The CDR3 is 13 residues long. V shed 4 bases and J shed 2 bases, with 8 bases lying between them. The CDR3 DNA is TGTGCCAGCAGTTCGACACCCAACTATGGCTACACCTTC. Translation gives CASSSTPNYGYTF.

This rearrangement joins TRBV7-2 to TRBJ1-2, with 7 bases matching TRBD1. Germline V gene sequence: CDR1 SGHTA, CDR2 FQGNSA. The length of the CDR3 is 14 residues. With V trimmed by 8 bases and J by 4 bases, 10 bases remained unmatched. The CDR3 DNA is TGTGCCAGCGAGGTGAGGGGGCTTGGCTATGGCTACACCTTC. This encodes CASEVRGLGYGYTF.

This clone has a single count. This chain uses TRBV12-3 or TRBV12-4 with TRBJ1-2, with D uncertain. V was trimmed by 4 bases and J by 5 bases, leaving 8 bases between them. CDR3 length equals 12 residues. The CDR3 region is CASSSRGYGYTF. For the CDR3, the DNA is TGTGCCAGCAGTTCCCGGGGATATGGCTACACCTTC.

V usage is TRBV6-2 or TRBV6-3 and J usage is TRBJ1-1; D is perhaps TRBD1 (6 bases). This CDR3 has 17 residues. The germline V gene encodes CDR1 MNHEY and CDR2 SVGEGT. V was trimmed by 2 bases and J by 0 bases, leaving 16 bases between them. The DNA of the CDR3 is TGTGCCAGCAGTTACGCACAATCACAGGGCGTGAACACTGAAGCTTTCTTT. Amino acids: CASSYAQSQGVNTEAFF.